This T cell receptor beta chain is from a study of T cell repertoires in cytomegalovirus infection. On the study more broadly: Through public TCR beta signatures, both CMV infection and matching HLA type were indicated. Notes on the study in general: Clonotype analysis showed dominance of the ex vivo response by HLA-C-restricted CMV-specific TCR beta clonotypes. Cumulative public TCR beta family frequency identified carriers of CMV plus the relevant HLA.

Note on this clonotype: Its cognate antigen is unknown.

CDR1 and CDR2 (germline): SEHNR, FQNEAQ (reference sequence). The CDR3 loop spans 15 amino acids. Trimming removed 5 bases from V and 2 bases from J; junction bases left unmatched: 8. TCRdb re-called the reads with MiXCR, one entry per CDR3 protein. The sample consists of 150,000 to 200,000 distinct CDR3 sequences, about a sixth of them appearing once. The sequencing input was CD8+ T cells from PBMCs. The clonotype comes from a human donor in good health (CMV status not recorded). Some clones in this sample may be carry-over from other donors' samples. The V and J genes are TRBV7-9 and TRBJ1-1; 7 bases are a match to TRBD1. The CDR3 DNA reads as TGTGCCAGCAGCCCTCGGACAGGCTACAACACTGAAGCTTTCTTT. This translates into CASSPRTGYNTEAFF.